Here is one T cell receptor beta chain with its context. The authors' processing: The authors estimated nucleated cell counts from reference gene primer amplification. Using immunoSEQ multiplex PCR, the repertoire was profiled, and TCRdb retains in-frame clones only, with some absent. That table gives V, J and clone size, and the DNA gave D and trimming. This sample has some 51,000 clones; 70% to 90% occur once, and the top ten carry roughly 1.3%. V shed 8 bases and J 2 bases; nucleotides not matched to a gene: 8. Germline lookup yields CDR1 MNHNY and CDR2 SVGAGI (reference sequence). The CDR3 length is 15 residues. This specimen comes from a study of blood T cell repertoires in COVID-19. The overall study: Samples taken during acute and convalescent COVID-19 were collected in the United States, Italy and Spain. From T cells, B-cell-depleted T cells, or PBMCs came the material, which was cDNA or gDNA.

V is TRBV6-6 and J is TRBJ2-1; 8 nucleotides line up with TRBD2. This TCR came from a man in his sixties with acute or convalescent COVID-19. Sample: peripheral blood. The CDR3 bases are TGTGCCAGCGTAGATAGCGGGGCAACCTACAATGAGCAGTTCTTC. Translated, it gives CASVDSGATYNEQFF.